The sequence of this TCR beta chain was determined in a study of T cell responses to AZD1222 COVID-19 vaccine. Overall study results and limits: Most donors were white British, females outnumbered males, and clonal diversity was possibly underestimated. The study found Spike-specific TCR breadth and depth rose after two AZD1222 doses.

Assay used: immunoSEQ multiplex PCR; TCRdb lists only in-frame clones, some missing. The sample consists of around 60,000 clones, roughly four fifths of them appearing once. Of note for this clone: Its target is not known.

This clonotype was obtained from an adult who received the AZD1222 COVID-19 vaccine. The source material was peripheral blood, sampled 28 days after the second AZD1222 dose.

As DNA, the CDR3 is TGTGCCAGCAGTTCTACAGGTACGCCTGGAAACACCATATATTTT. It is translated as CASSSTGTPGNTIYF. The chain employs TRBV28 and TRBJ1-3; D is perhaps TRBD1 (5 bases). Germline V gives CDR1 MDHEN, CDR2 SYDVKM. Trimming removed 4 bases at V and 2 bases at J, with 12 bases between. The CDR3 loop spans 15 amino acids.